Listed here are 15 T cell receptor beta chains from one sample, sequenced in a study of T cells in localized non-small cell lung cancer (TCRdb year 2020). The protocol used for the library was the immunoSEQ multiplex PCR assay. Sourced from immuneACCESS, this table was stored by TCRdb with only in-frame sequences that have V and J called. A share of the clones is absent; for the studies checked, an unresolved V gene accounts for under half, and the remainder has no known explanation. The table for this sample lists around 79,000 clones; 80% of them were counted only once. The biggest ten clones account for roughly 21% of the sample. The sample was PBMCs, taken before any cancer treatment. These receptors were collected from a man between 40 and 70 years old with stage II squamous cell lung carcinoma.

The chain recombines TRBV4-2 with TRBJ2-1; 9 bases are shared with TRBD2. The CDR3 contains 15 residues. The V gene's germline CDR1 is LGHNA and CDR2 YNFKEQ. J was trimmed by 0 bases and V by 11 bases; bases with no gene match: 8. In DNA form, the CDR3 reads TGTGCCGCCGGGGGAGCGGGGGGCTCCTACAATGAGCAGTTCTTC. Its translation: CAAGGAGGSYNEQFF.

The V and J genes are TRBV18 and TRBJ1-4; D remains ambiguous. V shed 2 bases and J shed 8 bases, with 12 bases lying between them. From germline, CDR1 is KGHSH and CDR2 LQKENI. CDR3 size: 14 residues. CDR3 amino acids: CASSPEGVYEKLFF. CDR3 DNA: TGTGCCAGCTCACCAGAGGGAGTTTACGAAAAACTGTTTTTT.

This clone was picked up one time. The J gene is TRBJ2-5, the V gene TRBV5-1; 7 bases match TRBD2. Looked up from germline, CDR1 is SGHRS and CDR2 is YFSETQ. CDR3 length: 16 residues. V lost 0 bases and J lost 1; bases outside the gene matches: 6. The CDR3 sequence is CASSLGSGGIQETQYF. CDR3 nucleotide sequence: TGCGCCAGCAGCTTGGGGTCGGGAGGCATCCAAGAGACCCAGTACTTC.

The sample holds one count of this clone. The chain is built from TRBV29-1 and TRBJ1-1, with D unclear. The CDR3 is 13 amino acids. Germline assignment: CDR1 SQVTM and CDR2 ANQGSEA. V lost 1 base and J lost 6, with 12 bases in between. The DNA of the CDR3 is TGCAGCGTTGAAGGTGGGGAGGTAGCTGAAGCTTTCTTT. This translates into CSVEGGEVAEAFF.

J is TRBJ2-7 and V is TRBV5-4; 7 nucleotides match TRBD1. Per the germline V gene, CDR1 is SGHNT and CDR2 is YYREEE (reference sequence). This CDR3 region has 14 residues. With 0 bases clipped from V and 3 bases from J, the junction kept 3 bases outside the gene matches. The CDR3, as DNA: TGTGCCAGCAGCTTGGAGGGGGCAATCTACGAGCAGTACTTC. It codes for CASSLEGAIYEQYF. Full variable domain (outside the CDR3, taken from reference TRBV5-4 and TRBJ2-7): ETGVTQSPTHLIKTRGQQVTLRCSSQSGHNTVSWYQQALGQGPQFIFQYYREEENGRGNFPPRFSGLQFPNYSSELNVNALELDDSALYLCASSLEGAIYEQYFGPGTRLTVT.

The genes are TRBV18 and TRBJ2-1; perhaps D is TRBD1 or TRBD2 (5 bases each). V lost 0 bases, J lost 0 bases, and 6 bases lay in between. CDR1 and CDR2 from the germline V gene are KGHSH and LQKENI. The CDR3 sequence is 15 residues long. The CDR3 loop is CASSPPGTSYNEQFF. CDR3 DNA sequence: TGTGCCAGCTCACCACCGGGGACCTCCTACAATGAGCAGTTCTTC.

This chain connects TRBV5-4 to TRBJ2-7, with no clear D. The CDR3 has 13 amino acids. CDR1 is SGHNT, CDR2 YYREEE, per germline (reference sequence). V dropped 3 bases and J dropped 0 bases, with 7 bases sitting between them. The CDR3: CASSSGSSYEQYF. In nucleotides, the CDR3 is TGTGCCAGCAGCTCGGGTAGCTCCTACGAGCAGTACTTC. Drawing the rest from reference TRBV5-4 and TRBJ2-7, the complete variable domain is ETGVTQSPTHLIKTRGQQVTLRCSSQSGHNTVSWYQQALGQGPQFIFQYYREEENGRGNFPPRFSGLQFPNYSSELNVNALELDDSALYLCASSSGSSYEQYFGPGTRLTVT.

The chain has TRBV30 and TRBJ2-1, with 8 positions matching TRBD2. Germline V gene lookup returns CDR1 GTSNPN and CDR2 SVGIG (reference sequence). There are 14 residues in the CDR3. The trim removed 0 bases at V and 6 bases at J, leaving 4 bases unmatched. For the CDR3, the DNA is TGTGCCTGGAGTGTAGGACTAGCCGTCAATGAGCAGTTCTTC. It translates to CAWSVGLAVNEQFF.

This clone was recorded only once. The genes are TRBV19 and TRBJ2-7; D is ambiguous. V was trimmed by 5 bases and J by 4 bases, leaving 12 bases between them. The CDR3 runs to 13 residues. Germline values: CDR1 LNHDA, CDR2 SQIVND (reference sequence). CDR3 protein: CASSRNSFYEQYF. The DNA for the CDR3 is TGTGCCAGTAGTCGGAACAGCTTTTACGAGCAGTACTTC.

This chain joins TRBV15 and TRBJ2-5; 7 nucleotides agree with TRBD1. There are 15 residues in the CDR3. Trimming removed 3 bases from V and 2 bases from J; junction bases left unmatched: 6. Germline CDR1 is LNHNV and CDR2 is YYDKDF (reference sequence). The CDR3 spells CATSSIGTAQETQYF. The CDR3 coding sequence is TGTGCCACCAGCAGCATCGGGACAGCTCAAGAGACCCAGTACTTC.

The V call is TRBV27, the J call TRBJ2-3, with a possible D match to TRBD2 (5 bases). There are 14 residues in the CDR3. Germline lookup yields CDR1 MNHEY and CDR2 SMNVEV (reference sequence). The V end was cut by 5 bases, the J end by 6 bases, with 15 bases between. Written as DNA, the CDR3 is TGTGCCAGCAGTCCGCTACCCGCGGGCGATACGCAGTATTTT. As protein: CASSPLPAGDTQYF.

The genes are TRBV19 and TRBJ2-7; 8 bases match TRBD1. The CDR3 extends over 14 amino acids. The germline V gene has CDR1 LNHDA and CDR2 SQIVND (reference sequence). V gave up 3 bases and J gave up 4 bases; unmatched junction bases: 5. CDR3 amino acids: CASSMAGGPYEQYF. For the CDR3, the DNA is TGTGCCAGTAGTATGGCAGGGGGCCCTTACGAGCAGTACTTC.

The chain has TRBV27 and TRBJ2-1; the match to TRBD2 covers 14 bases. The germline V gene has CDR1 MNHEY and CDR2 SMNVEV (reference sequence). This CDR3 has 19 residues. V shed 5 bases and J 2 bases; nucleotides not matched to a gene: 11. The CDR3 DNA reads TGTGCCAGCAGTCTCATGACTAGCGGGAGGGCCGGACCCTACAATGAGCAGTTCTTC. It codes for CASSLMTSGRAGPYNEQFF.

The count of this clone is one. This chain connects TRBV5-1 to TRBJ1-2; 7 bases are a match to TRBD1. Trimming at V came to 2 bases and at J to 8 bases, leaving 9 bases not matched to a gene. Per germline, CDR1 SGHRS and CDR2 YFSETQ. This CDR3 contains 14 residues. In DNA, the CDR3 is TGCGCCAGCAGCTTAGTCACAGGGGTAAACGGCTACACCTTC. Its translation: CASSLVTGVNGYTF.

CDR3 sequence: CASSYGGYGYTF. The CDR3 nucleotides are TGTGCCAGCAGTTACGGGGGATATGGCTACACCTTC. The chain employs TRBV6-6 and TRBJ1-2, with a weak D call TRBD1 (5 bases). The germline V gene encodes CDR1 MNHNY and CDR2 SVGAGI (reference sequence). The CDR3 extends over 12 amino acids. V gave up 2 bases and J gave up 5 bases, with 6 bases separating them.